The source of this TCR beta chain is a study of CD8+ T cells in alopecia areata. Study in general: Tofacitinib exposure lasted 6 to 18 months, followed by 6 months off drug. General observations from the study: Among patients, TCR sharing was less clear than in mice, a difference possibly due in part to HLA diversity in the patient population. Persistence in scalp and blood during tofacitinib was observed for many expanded lesional clones. Normal scalp showed lower clonality than lesional scalp, especially alopecia totalis/universalis.

The treatment here: oral pan-JAK inhibitor, 5-10 mg twice daily. RNA extraction and reverse transcription yielded cDNA as sequencing template. Clones were sequenced by immunoSEQ multiplex PCR, and TCRdb holds only the in-frame ones, with some missing. The profile covers about 200,000 clones, with 35% to 40% appearing a single time and roughly 0.5% taken by the ten largest. With 2 bases removed from V and 7 bases from J, the gap between germline ends came to 11 bases. There are 13 residues in the CDR3. CDR1 is MNHNS, CDR2 SASEGT, per germline. This clone appeared a single time. Its antigen is unidentified.

Sequences were derived from CD4+ T cells sorted from blood, sampled at approximately week 31, from a patient treated with tofacitinib. This clonotype was obtained from a human donor with alopecia areata. The chain recombines TRBV6-1 with TRBJ1-2; D gene ambiguous. CDR3 loop: CASSEWPEGGYTF. The CDR3 DNA reads TGTGCCAGCAGTGAATGGCCGGAGGGTGGCTACACCTTC.